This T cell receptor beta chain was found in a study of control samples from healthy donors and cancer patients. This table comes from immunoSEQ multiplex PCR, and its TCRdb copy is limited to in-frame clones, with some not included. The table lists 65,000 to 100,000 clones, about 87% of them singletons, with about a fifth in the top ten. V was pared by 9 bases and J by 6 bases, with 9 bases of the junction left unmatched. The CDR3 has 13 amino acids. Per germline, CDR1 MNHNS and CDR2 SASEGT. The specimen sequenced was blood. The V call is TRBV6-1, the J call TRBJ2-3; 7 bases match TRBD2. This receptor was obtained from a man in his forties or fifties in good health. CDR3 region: CASIWAGDDTQYF. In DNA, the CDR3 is TGTGCCAGTATTTGGGCGGGGGATGATACGCAGTATTTT.